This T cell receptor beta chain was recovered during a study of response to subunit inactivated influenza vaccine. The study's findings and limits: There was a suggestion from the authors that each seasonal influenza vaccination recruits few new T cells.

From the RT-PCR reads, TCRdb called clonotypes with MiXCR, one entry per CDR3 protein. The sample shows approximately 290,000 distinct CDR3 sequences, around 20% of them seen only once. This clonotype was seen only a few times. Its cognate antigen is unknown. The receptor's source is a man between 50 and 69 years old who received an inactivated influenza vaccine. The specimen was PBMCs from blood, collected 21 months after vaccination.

The CDR3 DNA follows: TGTGCCAGCAGCCCCCAGACGGGGAACGAGCAGTACTTC. It translates to CASSPQTGNEQYF. This rearrangement joins TRBV7-2 to TRBJ2-7; perhaps TRBD2 as D (5 bases). Trimming left V 5 bases short and J 5 bases short, with 13 bases between. Germline CDR1 SGHTA, CDR2 FQGNSA. The CDR3 length is 13 residues.